These 26 T cell receptor beta chains share one sample of origin, sequenced in a study of T cells after yellow fever vaccination. TCRdb used MiXCR to reprocess the 5' RACE reads, holding one entry per CDR3 protein. This sample carries some 350,000 distinct CDR3 sequences, around a tenth of them seen once, and the ten largest clones take around 20%. Sequencing was performed on PBMCs, taken on the day of the first yellow fever vaccination. These receptors were taken from a man between 18 and 35 years old who received the YFV17D yellow fever vaccine.

A few counts support this clonotype. This chain joins TRBV7-9 and TRBJ1-2; 9 bases align to TRBD1. With 7 bases clipped from V and 5 bases from J, the junction kept 14 bases outside the gene matches. CDR3 length equals 16 residues. Germline CDR1 is SEHNR and CDR2 is FQNEAQ (reference sequence). This CDR3 reads CASTPGDRDQGYGYTF. CDR3 nucleotide sequence: TGTGCCAGCACCCCTGGGGACAGGGACCAGGGGTATGGCTACACCTTC.

This clonotype has only a few counts. This sequence joins TRBV6-1 and TRBJ1-1; TRBD1 matches at 7 bases. Looked up from germline, CDR1 is MNHNS and CDR2 is SASEGT. The CDR3 consists of 15 residues. V lost 6 bases, J lost 0 bases, and 7 bases stayed unmatched. The DNA of the CDR3 is TGTGCCAGCAGCCAGGGGGACCTAATGAACACTGAAGCTTTCTTT. Amino acid sequence: CASSQGDLMNTEAFF.

This clonotype showed up just a few times. The chain uses TRBV4-1 and TRBJ1-2; D uncertain. The CDR3 totals 11 residues. V dropped 1 base and J dropped 8 bases, with 5 bases sitting between them. Germline assignment: CDR1 MGHRA and CDR2 YSYEKL. The CDR3, as DNA: TGCGCCAGCAGCCAAGGCCGGGGCTACACCTTC. This gives the protein CASSQGRGYTF.

This clonotype has a count of ten or more. The rearrangement uses TRBV7-8 and TRBJ1-2; 7 bases map to TRBD1. The length of the CDR3 is 15 residues. Germline V gene data show CDR1 as SGHVS and CDR2 as FQNEAQ. Trimming removed 5 bases from V and 0 bases from J; junction bases left unmatched: 6. CDR3 in DNA: TGTGCCAGCAGCCCTATGGGACAGACTAACTATGGCTACACCTTC. It yields the protein CASSPMGQTNYGYTF. Full variable domain (missing parts from reference TRBV7-8 and TRBJ1-2): GAGVSQSPRYKVAKRGQDVALRCDPISGHVSLFWYQQALGQGPEFLTYFQNEAQLDKSGLPSDRFFAERPEGSVSTLKIQRTQQEDSAVYLCASSPMGQTNYGYTFGSGTRLTVV.

This clonotype was found a few times. The chain links TRBV6-2 or TRBV6-3 to TRBJ2-5; D is tentatively TRBD1 or TRBD2 (6 bases each). Trimming shortened V by 5 bases and J by 3 bases, and 13 bases separated the two germline ends. CDR3 length: 14 amino acids. Germline V gene data show CDR1 as MNHEY and CDR2 as SVGEGT. CDR3 coding DNA: TGTGCCAGCAGTGGCGGACAGCGGGAAGAGACCCAGTACTTC. This sequence encodes CASSGGQREETQYF.

The chain is built from TRBV12-3 or TRBV12-4 and TRBJ1-2; the D is unclear. CDR3 length equals 11 residues. Trimming shortened V by 8 bases and J by 4 bases, and 8 bases separated the two germline ends. CDR3 DNA: TGTGCCAGCGGTATAGTCTATGGCTACACCTTC. Translation: CASGIVYGYTF.

This clonotype was seen a few times. The genes are TRBV5-5 and TRBJ1-3; the match to TRBD1 covers 7 bases. CDR3 length: 15 amino acids. Germline V gene sequence: CDR1 SGHKS, CDR2 YYEKEE (reference sequence). V trimming: 4 bases; J trimming: 4 bases; junction bases outside the gene matches: 8. This CDR3 is CASSTDRVWGNTIYF. Written as DNA, the CDR3 is TGTGCCAGCAGCACCGACAGGGTTTGGGGAAACACCATATATTTT.

This clonotype was seen a few times. The chain couples TRBV4-1 to TRBJ2-7; possibly TRBD1 for D (6 bases). The germline gives CDR1 MGHRA, CDR2 YSYEKL. V was cut by 3 bases and J by 2 bases, with 23 bases left in between. There are 18 residues in the CDR3. The CDR3 DNA follows: TGCGCCAGCAGCCACCCTAAACAGGGAAAGAAACACACCTACGAGCAGTACTTC. This encodes CASSHPKQGKKHTYEQYF.

The chain couples TRBV2 to TRBJ1-2; D is perhaps TRBD1 (5 bases). The V gene lost 4 bases and the J gene lost 6 bases, with 9 bases spanning the gap. CDR3 size: 12 residues. CDR1 is SNHLY and CDR2 is FYNNEI in the germline V gene. CDR3: CASSVDRNGYTF. CDR3 coding DNA: TGTGCCAGCAGTGTTGACAGAAATGGCTACACCTTC. Full variable domain (missing parts from reference TRBV2 and TRBJ1-2): EPEVTQTPSHQVTQMGQEVILRCVPISNHLYFYWYRQILGQKVEFLVSFYNNEISEKSEIFDDQFSVERPDGSNFTLKIRSTKLEDSAMYFCASSVDRNGYTFGSGTRLTVV.

This clonotype was detected many times. This chain joins TRBV9 and TRBJ2-2, with D tentatively TRBD2 (5 bases). The germline V gene has CDR1 SGDLS and CDR2 YYNGEE. The CDR3 consists of 14 residues. Between the trimmed V and J ends, which lost 0 bases and 7 bases, there was a span of 10 bases. The CDR3 bases are TGTGCCAGCAGCGTAGCTTACCGGGGCGGGGAGCTGTTTTTT. This gives the protein CASSVAYRGGELFF.

This clonotype was recorded a few times. CDR3 residues: CASSYSFRGGVTEAFF. The CDR3 bases are TGTGCCAGCAGTTACTCCTTCCGAGGGGGGGTCACTGAAGCTTTCTTT. The chain joins TRBV6-2 or TRBV6-3 to TRBJ1-1; maybe TRBD1 (6 bases). This CDR3 has 16 residues. V dropped 0 bases and J dropped 4 bases, with 15 bases sitting between them. Germline CDR1 and CDR2: MNHEY and SVGEGT.

The chain employs TRBV5-4 and TRBJ1-1; no clear D. Trimming stripped 4 bases from V and 6 bases from J, with 13 bases between. The CDR3 is 13 residues long. CDR1 is SGHNT and CDR2 is YYREEE in the germline V gene (reference sequence). The CDR3 DNA reads TGTGCCAGCAGCCTCAAACAGCAAGCTGAAGCTTTCTTT. Residues: CASSLKQQAEAFF.

The CDR3, as DNA: TGCGCCAGCAGCCCCGCGACAGGGGCGTTATTGGCAACTAATGAAAAACTGTTTTTT. This gives the protein CASSPATGALLATNEKLFF. The chain links TRBV4-3 to TRBJ1-4; 8 positions match TRBD1. This CDR3 region has 19 residues. CDR1 is LGHNA and CDR2 is YSLEER in the germline V gene. J gave up 0 bases and V 4 bases, and 13 bases lay outside the gene matches.

In its sample, this clonotype was seen a few times. The chain is built from TRBV5-1 and TRBJ1-2; no clear D. With 2 bases removed from V and 7 bases from J, the gap between germline ends came to 9 bases. The CDR3 runs 12 residues. CDR1 and CDR2 (germline): SGHRS, YFSETQ. CDR3 amino acids: CASSFDSTGYTF. The DNA for the CDR3 is TGCGCCAGCAGCTTTGACTCTACTGGCTACACCTTC.

This clonotype appeared a few times. The chain combines TRBV6-5 with TRBJ1-5; TRBD1 might be the D (6 bases). The CDR3 loop spans 17 amino acids. The ends were cut back, 6 bases at V and 1 base at J, with 19 bases in the middle. Germline V gene lookup returns CDR1 MNHEY and CDR2 SVGAGI. The CDR3 coding sequence is TGTGCCAGCAGGTCCCCGAGGGGGGCAAAGAGCAATCAGCCCCAGCATTTT. As protein: CASRSPRGAKSNQPQHF.

Turning to this clonotype: Being one base from a much bigger clone, this may be a read error. The chain recombines TRBV7-2 with TRBJ2-7, with TRBD2 identical over 7 bases. Germline lookup yields CDR1 SGHTA and CDR2 FQGNSA. This CDR3 has 15 amino acids. J lost 0 bases, V lost 6 bases, and 8 bases had no gene match. The chain's CDR3 is CASRPVRTSSYEQYF. The CDR3 DNA reads TGTGCCAGCAGGCCAGTGAGGACTAGCTCCTACGAGCAGTACTTC.

This clonotype was seen only a few times. V is TRBV29-1 and J is TRBJ1-1; D might be TRBD1 (5 bases). Trimming took 5 bases from V and 4 from J, leaving 23 bases between them. Looked up from germline, CDR1 is SQVTM and CDR2 is ANQGSEA. The CDR3 extends over 16 amino acids. CDR3 sequence reads: CSVSRWAEGPSTEAFF. Written as DNA, the CDR3 is TGCAGCGTTTCAAGGTGGGCGGAGGGACCGAGCACTGAAGCTTTCTTT.

The chain is built from TRBV18 and TRBJ2-3; TRBD1 matches at 7 bases. Germline CDR1 reads KGHSH; CDR2 reads LQKENI. The CDR3 contains 14 residues. J was trimmed by 4 bases and V by 4 bases; bases with no gene match: 5. CDR3 bases: TGTGCCAGCTCACTGGACAGGTCCGCAGATACGCAGTATTTT. Encoded protein: CASSLDRSADTQYF.

This clonotype was seen a handful of times. The rearrangement uses TRBV7-9 and TRBJ2-1; 9 bases fit TRBD2. The ends lost 3 bases at V and 5 bases at J; junction bases unmatched: 5. Germline CDR1 is SEHNR and CDR2 is FQNEAQ (reference sequence). The CDR3 is 15 residues long. DNA for the CDR3: TGTGCCAGCAGCTTGACGCAGCGGGGGGACAATGAGCAGTTCTTC. Translated: CASSLTQRGDNEQFF.

V is TRBV6-1 and J is TRBJ2-2; TRBD1 might be the D (6 bases). CDR1 is MNHNS and CDR2 is SASEGT in the germline V gene. This CDR3 comprises 15 residues. Between the trimmed V and J ends, which lost 9 bases and 0 bases, there was a span of 14 bases. CDR3 residues: CARRNRETNTGELFF. The CDR3 DNA sequence: TGTGCCAGGAGAAACAGGGAGACGAACACCGGGGAGCTGTTTTTT.

This clonotype was counted ten times or more. The rearrangement uses TRBV6-5 and TRBJ2-7; D tentatively fits TRBD1 or TRBD2 (6 bases each). This CDR3 has 16 amino acids. V lost 0 bases to trimming and J lost 2 bases, with 14 bases between them. Germline V CDR1 and CDR2: MNHEY, SVGAGI. The CDR3 loop is CASSYSELGGTYEQYF. The CDR3 DNA sequence: TGTGCCAGCAGTTACTCGGAGCTAGGGGGGACCTACGAGCAGTACTTC.

This clonotype came up a few times. The rearrangement joins TRBV20-1 to TRBJ1-5; D uncertain. The CDR3 consists of 14 residues. CDR1 is DFQATT, CDR2 SNEGSKA, per germline (reference sequence). Deletions cut 3 bases from V and 0 bases from J, with 9 bases between. CDR3 in amino acids: CSASLGDSNQPQHF. As DNA, the CDR3 is TGCAGTGCTAGTCTCGGGGATAGCAATCAGCCCCAGCATTTT.

The J gene is TRBJ2-2, the V gene TRBV11-2; either TRBD1 or TRBD2 may supply D (5 bases each). V lost 5 bases and J lost 0, with 22 bases in between. Germline V lookup: CDR1 SGHAT, CDR2 FQNNGV. CDR3 length equals 19 residues. The CDR3 nucleotides are TGTGCCAGCAGCCCCCCGAGAGGGGCCGTCCCTTCGAACACCGGGGAGCTGTTTTTT. Its translation: CASSPPRGAVPSNTGELFF.

J is TRBJ2-7 and V is TRBV5-1; D call uncertain. The CDR3 runs to 16 residues. The germline V gene encodes CDR1 SGHRS and CDR2 YFSETQ. Trimming pared 3 bases from V and 0 bases from J, leaving 16 bases between. CDR3 nucleotides: TGCGCCAGCAGCTCTAATGAGGTGGCGTACTCCTACGAGCAGTACTTC. It encodes CASSSNEVAYSYEQYF.

This sequence joins TRBV21-1 and TRBJ2-4; the DNA was not compared with TRBD1, the D call given in the table. TRBV21-1 is labeled a pseudogene. The CDR3 contains 17 residues. The CDR3 spells CASSKEEVGQVKNIQYF. DNA for the CDR3: TGTGCCAGCAGCAAAGAGGAGGTGGGACAGGTCAAAAACATTCAGTACTTC.

This clonotype appeared many times. This chain uses TRBV4-3 with TRBJ2-3; D not certain. V was clipped by 0 bases and J by 6 bases, with 13 bases between them. CDR3 length: 15 amino acids. Germline CDR1 LGHNA, CDR2 YSLEER. CDR3 in amino acids: CASSQESIPPDTQYF. CDR3 DNA: TGCGCCAGCAGCCAAGAAAGTATCCCTCCGGATACGCAGTATTTT.